The next 7 T cell receptor beta chains were all read from a single sample in a study of blood T cell repertoires in COVID-19. Libraries were prepared by immunoSEQ multiplex PCR; TCRdb keeps only in-frame clonotypes and omits some of them. The sample comprises some 73,000 clones, 70% to 90% of which are singletons, and approximately 5.8% rests with the top ten. The sequencing input was peripheral blood. All receptors derive from an elderly man with COVID-19, enrolled during active disease.

The chain combines TRBV5-1 with TRBJ2-5; tentative D call: TRBD2 (5 bases). CDR1 SGHRS and CDR2 YFSETQ come from the germline V gene. This CDR3 has 15 amino acids. V was clipped by 0 bases and J by 1 base, with 10 bases between them. CDR3 in amino acids: CASSLGLGAQETQYF. In DNA form, the CDR3 reads TGCGCCAGCAGCTTGGGATTGGGAGCCCAAGAGACCCAGTACTTC. The full variable domain, completed using reference TRBV5-1 and TRBJ2-5, is KAGVTQTPRYLIKTRGQQVTLSCSPISGHRSVSWYQQTPGQGLQFLFEYFSETQRNKGNFPGRFSGRQFSNSRSEMNVSTLELGDSALYLCASSLGLGAQETQYFGPGTRLLVL.

The rearrangement joins TRBV7-9 to TRBJ1-2; D uncertain. Trimming removed 5 bases from V and 5 bases from J, with 12 bases in between. Germline loops: CDR1 SEHNR, CDR2 FQNEAQ (reference sequence). The CDR3 is made up of 13 amino acids. The DNA of the CDR3 is TGTGCCAGCAGCCAACGGGCGGGGTATGGCTACACCTTC. Protein: CASSQRAGYGYTF.

The chain recombines TRBV29-1 with TRBJ1-1; D ambiguous. Trimming left V 4 bases short and J 4 bases short, with 13 bases between. CDR1 and CDR2 (germline): SQVTM, ANQGSEA. The CDR3 runs to 13 residues. The CDR3 nucleotides are TGCAGCGTTGGCGACGGGTTCGGCACTGAAGCTTTCTTT. It translates to CSVGDGFGTEAFF.

V gene TRBV5-8 combines with J gene TRBJ1-5, with 12 bases lining up with TRBD1. The germline CDR1 and CDR2 sequences are SGHTS and YDEGEE. This CDR3 has 18 amino acids. V lost 1 base to trimming and J lost 0 bases; unmatched junction nucleotides: 5. The CDR3 protein is CASSLRGTGGFSNQPQHF. The CDR3, as DNA: TGTGCCAGCAGCTTGAGAGGGACAGGGGGCTTTAGCAATCAGCCCCAGCATTTT.

In its sample, this clone was seen many times. The chain uses TRBV9 and TRBJ2-3; possibly TRBD1 for D (5 bases). V lost 0 bases and J lost 5, with 10 bases in between. This CDR3 spans 14 amino acids. Looked up from germline, CDR1 is SGDLS and CDR2 is YYNGEE. The chain's CDR3 is CASSVDRMEDTQYF. The CDR3 coding sequence is TGTGCCAGCAGCGTAGACAGGATGGAAGATACGCAGTATTTT.

The chain combines TRBV5-4 with TRBJ1-1; D ambiguous. The CDR3 is made up of 12 amino acids. With 2 bases removed from V and 10 bases from J, the gap between germline ends came to 12 bases. Per germline, CDR1 SGHNT and CDR2 YYREEE (reference sequence). The CDR3 nucleotides are TGTGCCAGCAGCTTAGCGGAAACTACAGCTTTCTTT. This translates into CASSLAETTAFF.

The chain uses TRBV18 and TRBJ1-5, with D possibly matching TRBD1 (5 bases). The CDR3 loop spans 13 amino acids. Germline values: CDR1 KGHSH, CDR2 LQKENI. V was shortened by 3 bases and J by 4 bases, with 7 bases between the two germline ends. As DNA, the CDR3 is TGTGCCAGCTCACCCAACAGGAATCAGCCCCAGCATTTT. Its translation: CASSPNRNQPQHF.